The 15 T cell receptor beta chains given below trace back to one sample, sequenced in a study of beta chain features in type 1 diabetes. Study-wide results and caveats: Among patients with Type 1 diabetes, TCRB CDR3s were moderately but significantly shorter in every one of the four CD4+ subsets.

The investigators reverse transcribed all of the isolated RNA, so they sequenced expressed TCRB transcripts. Profiling relied on immunoSEQ multiplex PCR, and the TCRdb table lists in-frame clones only, not all of them. Of 600,000 to 750,000 clones listed, roughly 12% are singletons. The antigens for these receptors are not known. Sequenced material: naive CD4+ T cells from blood. The source is a man aged 30-40 years with type 1 diabetes.

Note on this clone: The sample contains more than one DNA sequence encoding this CDR3. The chain employs TRBV6-5 and TRBJ1-2; 9 bases are shared with TRBD1. CDR3 size: 14 residues. V lost 5 bases to trimming and J lost 2 bases; unmatched junction nucleotides: 3. The germline CDR1 and CDR2 sequences are MNHEY and SVGAGI. CDR3 in amino acids: CASSTGQGNYGYTF. The CDR3 DNA reads TGTGCCAGCAGTACTGGACAGGGGAACTATGGCTACACCTTC.

This clone was observed a handful of times. The chain has TRBV5-1 and TRBJ1-1; D is uncertain. The V end was cut by 0 bases, the J end by 4 bases, with 7 bases between. The CDR3 is made up of 13 amino acids. Germline V gene lookup returns CDR1 SGHRS and CDR2 YFSETQ. The CDR3 spells CASSLELGTEAFF. In DNA form, the CDR3 reads TGCGCCAGCAGCTTGGAGCTCGGCACTGAAGCTTTCTTT.

This chain links TRBV18 with TRBJ2-7; D is unresolved. Germline CDR1 reads KGHSH; CDR2 reads LQKENI. The CDR3 is 15 residues long. V lost 2 bases and J lost 7, with 18 bases in between. Written as DNA, the CDR3 is TGTGCCAGCTCACCAGATGGGGTTCCCTCGAGAGAGCAGTACTTC. Translation gives CASSPDGVPSREQYF.

Only a few counts were recorded for this clone. This chain connects TRBV4-3 to TRBJ2-3, with 8 bases aligning to TRBD2. The CDR3 covers 17 residues. The trim removed 0 bases at V and 1 base at J, leaving 6 bases unmatched. Germline assignment: CDR1 LGHNA and CDR2 YSLEER. The CDR3 spells CASSQDQGSGGTDTQYF. CDR3 DNA: TGCGCCAGCAGCCAAGATCAGGGTAGCGGGGGCACAGATACGCAGTATTTT.

This clone was observed a handful of times. The chain couples TRBV6-6 to TRBJ2-7; D is unresolved. Germline V gene data show CDR1 as MNHNY and CDR2 as SVGAGI (reference sequence). V lost 5 bases and J lost 2, with 10 bases in between. CDR3 size: 13 residues. The CDR3 loop is CASSPRLTYEQYF. The CDR3 nucleotides are TGTGCCAGCAGTCCCAGACTGACCTACGAGCAGTACTTC.

This clone was recorded a few times. The V and J genes are TRBV9 and TRBJ1-2; TRBD1 agrees at 8 bases. Per germline, CDR1 SGDLS and CDR2 YYNGEE. The J segment lost 6 bases and the V segment lost 3 bases, leaving 4 bases of the junction unmatched. CDR3 length: 13 amino acids. Here the CDR3 reads CASSATGGDGYTF. The DNA of the CDR3 is TGTGCCAGCAGCGCAACAGGGGGAGATGGCTACACCTTC.

A few counts support this clone. This sequence joins TRBV19 and TRBJ1-2; 8 nucleotides agree with TRBD1. From germline, CDR1 is LNHDA and CDR2 SQIVND (reference sequence). This CDR3 has 15 amino acids. The V and J ends lost 11 bases and 7 bases, in that order; junction bases with no gene match: 18. CDR3 sequence: CAGTGTGIKLSGYTF. CDR3 DNA sequence: TGTGCCGGGACCGGGACAGGTATTAAGTTGTCTGGCTACACCTTC.

This clone has a handful of counts. V gene TRBV25-1 combines with J gene TRBJ1-2; 7 bases align to TRBD1. The CDR3 totals 14 residues. Germline trimming cut 5 bases from V and 2 bases from J; bases unmatched to any gene: 5. Per germline, CDR1 MGHDK and CDR2 SYGVNS. This CDR3 reads CASSTQGQNYGYTF. The CDR3 nucleotides read TGTGCCAGCAGTACCCAGGGACAGAACTATGGCTACACCTTC.

The chain couples TRBV7-6 to TRBJ1-6; maybe TRBD1 (6 bases). Germline loops: CDR1 SGHVS, CDR2 FNYEAQ. This CDR3 comprises 16 residues. Trimming removed 2 bases at V and 6 bases at J, with 14 bases between. CDR3 amino acids: CASSLLGGPVNSPLHF. The CDR3 DNA reads TGTGCCAGCAGCTTACTTGGGGGGCCCGTTAATTCACCCCTCCACTTT.

This clone was seen a handful of times. The rearrangement joins TRBV5-1 to TRBJ2-1; maybe TRBD2 (5 bases). V lost 1 base to trimming and J lost 10 bases, with 18 bases between them. The CDR3 loop spans 15 amino acids. Germline CDR1 reads SGHRS; CDR2 reads YFSETQ. CDR3 sequence reads: CASSLRLRSSGEQFF. CDR3 nucleotides: TGCGCCAGCAGCTTGCGACTAAGGTCCTCTGGGGAGCAGTTCTTC.

The V call is TRBV5-1, the J call TRBJ2-7; 12 positions match TRBD2. Trimming at V came to 4 bases and at J to 5 bases, leaving 25 bases not matched to a gene. In germline, CDR1 is SGHRS, CDR2 YFSETQ. This CDR3 has 21 amino acids. The CDR3 bases are TGCGCCAGCAGCAGAAGTGTTTGGGGACACCGACTAGCGGGGGAAACACACGAGCAGTACTTC. Translating it yields CASSRSVWGHRLAGETHEQYF.

This clone was observed a few times. V usage is TRBV9 and J usage is TRBJ2-3; D is possibly TRBD1 (5 bases). This CDR3 is built from 16 residues. V lost 4 bases and J 0 bases, leaving 15 bases between the germline ends. The V gene's germline CDR1 is SGDLS and CDR2 YYNGEE. CDR3 protein: CASSLRGHRSTDTQYF. Written as DNA, the CDR3 is TGTGCCAGCAGCCTAAGGGGCCACAGGAGCACAGATACGCAGTATTTT.

This clone was recorded a few times. This chain uses TRBV7-2 with TRBJ1-5; D is perhaps TRBD1 (5 bases). CDR3 length equals 14 residues. Per germline, CDR1 SGHTA and CDR2 FQGNSA. V dropped 5 bases and J dropped 6 bases, with 14 bases sitting between them. The CDR3 here is CASSPGSLAQPQHF. In DNA form, the CDR3 reads TGTGCCAGCAGCCCAGGGTCTTTGGCTCAGCCCCAGCATTTT.

In its sample, this clone was seen a few times. The V call is TRBV28, the J call TRBJ1-2, with D maybe TRBD1 (5 bases). Trimming took 5 bases from V and 4 from J, leaving 14 bases between them. The CDR3 consists of 14 residues. CDR1 and CDR2 (germline): MDHEN, SYDVKM. The CDR3 here is CASSNQGEVYGYTF. CDR3 sequence (DNA): TGTGCCAGCAGTAACCAGGGAGAGGTCTATGGCTACACCTTC.

This clone occurred a few times. This chain connects TRBV4-3 to TRBJ2-1; a weak D match, TRBD2 (6 bases). The CDR3 extends over 16 amino acids. The V gene's germline CDR1 is LGHNA and CDR2 YSLEER. Trimming pared 1 base from V and 3 bases from J, leaving 13 bases between. DNA of the CDR3: TGCGCCAGCAGCCAAGGGTCGGCGGGGAGCTACAATGAGCAGTTCTTC. Translated, it gives CASSQGSAGSYNEQFF.